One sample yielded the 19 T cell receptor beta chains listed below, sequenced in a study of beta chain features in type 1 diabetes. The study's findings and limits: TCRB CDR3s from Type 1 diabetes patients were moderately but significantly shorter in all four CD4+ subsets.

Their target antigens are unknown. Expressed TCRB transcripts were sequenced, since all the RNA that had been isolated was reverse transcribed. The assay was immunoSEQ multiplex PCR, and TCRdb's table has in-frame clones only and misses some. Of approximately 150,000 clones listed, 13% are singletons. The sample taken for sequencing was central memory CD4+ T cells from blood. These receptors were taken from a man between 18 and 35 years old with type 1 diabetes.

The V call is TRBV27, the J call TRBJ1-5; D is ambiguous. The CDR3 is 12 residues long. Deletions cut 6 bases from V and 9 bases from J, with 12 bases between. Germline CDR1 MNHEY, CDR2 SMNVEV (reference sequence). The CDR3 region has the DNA TGTGCCAGCAGAACTCGAGATGGGCCCCAGCATTTT. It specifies CASRTRDGPQHF.

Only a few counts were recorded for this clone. CDR3 sequence reads: CASSPPRTDTDTQYF. Written as DNA, the CDR3 is TGTGCCAGCTCACCACCGAGGACAGATACAGATACGCAGTATTTT. The rearrangement uses TRBV18 and TRBJ2-3, with TRBD1 as a possible D gene (6 bases). This CDR3 has 15 residues. Germline V lookup: CDR1 KGHSH, CDR2 LQKENI. Trimming took 0 bases from V and 3 from J, leaving 10 bases between them.

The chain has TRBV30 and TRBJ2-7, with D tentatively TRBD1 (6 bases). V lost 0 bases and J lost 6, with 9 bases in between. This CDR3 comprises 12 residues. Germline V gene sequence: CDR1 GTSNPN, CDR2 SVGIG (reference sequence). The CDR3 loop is CAWSVAGAEQYF. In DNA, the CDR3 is TGTGCCTGGAGTGTGGCAGGGGCCGAGCAGTACTTC.

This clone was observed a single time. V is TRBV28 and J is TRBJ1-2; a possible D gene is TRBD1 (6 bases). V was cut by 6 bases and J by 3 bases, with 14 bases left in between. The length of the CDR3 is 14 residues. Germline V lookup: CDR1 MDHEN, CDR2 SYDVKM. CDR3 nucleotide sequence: TGTGCCAGCAGCCGGACAGAACCATACTATGGCTACACCTTC. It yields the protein CASSRTEPYYGYTF.

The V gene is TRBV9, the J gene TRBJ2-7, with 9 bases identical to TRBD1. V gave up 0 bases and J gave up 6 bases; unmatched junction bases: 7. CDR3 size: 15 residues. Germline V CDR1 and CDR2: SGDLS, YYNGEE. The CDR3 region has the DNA TGTGCCAGCAGCGTAGAGACAGGGGGAACCGCCGAGCAGTACTTC. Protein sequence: CASSVETGGTAEQYF.

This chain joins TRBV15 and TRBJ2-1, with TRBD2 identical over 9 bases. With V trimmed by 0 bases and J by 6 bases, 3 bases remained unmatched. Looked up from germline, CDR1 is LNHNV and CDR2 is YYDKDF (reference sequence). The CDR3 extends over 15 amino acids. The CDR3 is CATSRDQRGANEQFF. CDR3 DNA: TGTGCCACCAGCAGAGATCAGCGGGGGGCCAATGAGCAGTTCTTC.

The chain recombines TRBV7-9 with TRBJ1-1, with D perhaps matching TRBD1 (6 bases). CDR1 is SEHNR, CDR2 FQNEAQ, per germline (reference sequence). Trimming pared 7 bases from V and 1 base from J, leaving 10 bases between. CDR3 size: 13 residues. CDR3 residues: CASTKTGNTEAFF. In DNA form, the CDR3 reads TGTGCCAGCACCAAGACAGGGAACACTGAAGCTTTCTTT.

CDR3 region: CASSLEGRQGFAEAFF. As DNA, the CDR3 is TGTGCCAGCAGCTTAGAGGGTAGACAGGGGTTCGCTGAAGCTTTCTTT. The chain employs TRBV11-2 and TRBJ1-1; 8 positions match TRBD1. Germline CDR1 reads SGHAT; CDR2 reads FQNNGV. The CDR3 runs to 16 residues. Trimming cost V 0 bases and J 6 bases; bases outside gene matches: 9.

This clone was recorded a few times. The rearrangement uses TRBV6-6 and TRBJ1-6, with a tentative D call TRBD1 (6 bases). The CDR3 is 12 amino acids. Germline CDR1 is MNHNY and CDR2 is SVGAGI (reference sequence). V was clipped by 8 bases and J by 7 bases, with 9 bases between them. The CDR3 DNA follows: TGTGCCAGCTCCACAGGGAATTCACCCCTCCACTTT. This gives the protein CASSTGNSPLHF.

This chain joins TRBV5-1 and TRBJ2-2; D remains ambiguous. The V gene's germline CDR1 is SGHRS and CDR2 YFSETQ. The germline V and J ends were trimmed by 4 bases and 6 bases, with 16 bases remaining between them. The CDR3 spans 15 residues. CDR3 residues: CASSAETSRSGELFF. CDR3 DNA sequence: TGCGCCAGCAGCGCTGAGACAAGCAGGTCCGGGGAGCTGTTTTTT.

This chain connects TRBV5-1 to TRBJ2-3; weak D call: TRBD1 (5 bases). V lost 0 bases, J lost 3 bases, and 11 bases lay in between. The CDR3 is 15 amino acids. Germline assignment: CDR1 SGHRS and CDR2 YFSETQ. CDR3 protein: CASSLAGKVTDTQYF. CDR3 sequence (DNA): TGCGCCAGCAGCTTGGCAGGGAAAGTGACAGATACGCAGTATTTT.

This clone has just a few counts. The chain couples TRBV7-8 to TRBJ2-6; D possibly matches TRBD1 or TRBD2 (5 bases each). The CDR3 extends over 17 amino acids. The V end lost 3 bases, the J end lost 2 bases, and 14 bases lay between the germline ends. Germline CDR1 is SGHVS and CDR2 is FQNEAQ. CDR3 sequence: CASSFGAGRTGANVLTF. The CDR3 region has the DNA TGTGCCAGCAGCTTTGGGGCAGGGAGAACTGGGGCCAACGTCCTGACTTTC.

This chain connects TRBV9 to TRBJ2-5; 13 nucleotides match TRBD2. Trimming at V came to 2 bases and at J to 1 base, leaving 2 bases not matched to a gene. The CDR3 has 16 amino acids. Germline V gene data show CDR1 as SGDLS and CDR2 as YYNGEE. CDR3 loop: CASSVGTSGVQETQYF. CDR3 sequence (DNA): TGTGCCAGCAGCGTCGGGACTAGCGGGGTCCAAGAGACCCAGTACTTC.

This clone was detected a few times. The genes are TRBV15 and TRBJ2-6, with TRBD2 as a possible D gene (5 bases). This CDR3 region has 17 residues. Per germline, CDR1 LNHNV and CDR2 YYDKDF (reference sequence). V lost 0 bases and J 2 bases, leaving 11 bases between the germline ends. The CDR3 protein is CATSRDGVRTGANVLTF. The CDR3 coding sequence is TGTGCCACCAGCAGAGACGGGGTGAGAACTGGGGCCAACGTCCTGACTTTC.

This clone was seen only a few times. The CDR3 nucleotides are TGTGCCAGCAGTTTAAGCCAGGGCTTCTATGGCTACACCTTC. Translating it yields CASSLSQGFYGYTF. V is TRBV28 and J is TRBJ1-2, with a tentative D call TRBD1 (5 bases). Trimming removed 2 bases from V and 4 bases from J, with 11 bases in between. The CDR3 length is 14 residues. Germline CDR1 and CDR2: MDHEN and SYDVKM.

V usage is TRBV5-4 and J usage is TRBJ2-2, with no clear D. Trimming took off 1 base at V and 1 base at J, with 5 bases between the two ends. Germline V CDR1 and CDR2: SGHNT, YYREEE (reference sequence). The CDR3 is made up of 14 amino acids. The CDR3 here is CASSLSGNTGELFF. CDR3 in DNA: TGTGCCAGCAGCTTGTCCGGGAACACCGGGGAGCTGTTTTTT.

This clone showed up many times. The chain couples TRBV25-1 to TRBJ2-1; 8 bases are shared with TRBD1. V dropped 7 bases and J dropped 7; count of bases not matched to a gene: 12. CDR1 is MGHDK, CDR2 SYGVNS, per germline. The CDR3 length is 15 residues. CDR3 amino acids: CASNSPRTGTNEQFF. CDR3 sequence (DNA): TGTGCCAGCAACTCACCAAGGACAGGGACAAATGAGCAGTTCTTC.

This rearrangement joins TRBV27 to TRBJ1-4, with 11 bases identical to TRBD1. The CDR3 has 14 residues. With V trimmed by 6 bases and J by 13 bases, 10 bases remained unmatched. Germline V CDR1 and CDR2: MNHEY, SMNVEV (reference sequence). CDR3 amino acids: CASRPPSGTGGLFF. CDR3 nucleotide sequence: TGTGCCAGCAGGCCTCCATCCGGGACAGGGGGACTGTTTTTT.

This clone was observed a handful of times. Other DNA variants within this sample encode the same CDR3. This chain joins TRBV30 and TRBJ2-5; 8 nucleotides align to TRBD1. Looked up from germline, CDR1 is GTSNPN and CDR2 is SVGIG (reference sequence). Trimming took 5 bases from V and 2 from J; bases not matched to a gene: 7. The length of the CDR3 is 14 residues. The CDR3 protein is CAWDRGRGQETQYF. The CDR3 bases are TGTGCCTGGGACAGGGGTCGGGGTCAAGAGACCCAGTACTTC.